This TCR beta chain comes out of a study of vaccination and CD4 T cells after COVID-19. Study in general: Six males and four females constituted the convalescent cohort, two of whom were Hispanic.

This clonotype has a handful of counts. Antigen: not known. V lost 6 bases and J lost 7, with 13 bases in between. Germline V gene sequence: CDR1 MNHNS, CDR2 SASEGT. There are 14 residues in the CDR3. Treatment reported: roughly 11-day PBMC culture with coronavirus spike peptide pools or control peptides (ViraFEST assay). The ViraFEST method relied on peptide pools to expand antigen-specific T cells, followed by TCR sequencing. Cultured CD4+ T-cell DNA underwent Oncomine TCR Beta short-read sequencing. DNA came from CD4+ T cells after culture. MiXCR was run by TCRdb on the PCR reads, yielding one entry per CDR3 protein. The table includes around 20,000 distinct CDR3 sequences, about 40% detected once.

The chain employs TRBV6-1 and TRBJ1-6; no firm D call. The sequence was collected from a human donor who had recovered from COVID-19. Source: CD4+ T cells from blood, cultured in vitro, taken before SARS-CoV-2 vaccination. CDR3 residues: CASSSNAPNSPLHF. In DNA, the CDR3 is TGTGCCAGCAGCTCCAACGCGCCAAATTCACCCCTCCACTTT.